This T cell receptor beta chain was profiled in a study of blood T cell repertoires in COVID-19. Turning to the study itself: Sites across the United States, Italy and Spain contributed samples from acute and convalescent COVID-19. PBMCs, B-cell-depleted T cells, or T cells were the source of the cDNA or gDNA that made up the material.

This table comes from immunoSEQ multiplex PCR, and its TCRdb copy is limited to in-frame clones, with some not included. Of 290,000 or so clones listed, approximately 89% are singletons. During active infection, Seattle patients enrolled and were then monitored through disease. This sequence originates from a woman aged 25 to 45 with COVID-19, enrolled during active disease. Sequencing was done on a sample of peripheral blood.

The CDR3 here is CSVLRQGRDTEAFF. Here the CDR3 DNA reads TGCAGCGTTCTACGACAGGGAAGGGACACTGAAGCTTTCTTT. The chain carries TRBV29-1 and TRBJ1-1, with 7 bases lining up with TRBD1. Unmatched junction bases numbered 9, after V lost 5 bases and J lost 3 bases. The germline V gene encodes CDR1 SQVTM and CDR2 ANQGSEA. The CDR3 runs to 14 residues.